The 24 T cell receptor beta chains reported below all come from one sample, sequenced in a study of shared clonotypes between healthy human individuals. The assay was immunoSEQ multiplex PCR, and TCRdb's table has in-frame clones only and misses some. The sample lists 2 million to 2.5 million clones; approximately 94% were seen once. The material sequenced was naive CD4+ T cells sorted from blood. Specified subset: CD45RA+ positively selected. Every receptor here comes from a man aged 18-30 years in good health.

The V and J genes are TRBV5-1 and TRBJ2-2, with D maybe TRBD2 (5 bases). CDR3 length equals 15 residues. V dropped 4 bases and J dropped 0 bases, with 10 bases sitting between them. The germline V gene has CDR1 SGHRS and CDR2 YFSETQ. CDR3 DNA sequence: TGCGCCAGCAGCGAGGGCACTTCGAACACCGGGGAGCTGTTTTTT. Translating it yields CASSEGTSNTGELFF.

With respect to this clone: The sample has other DNA sequences that encode this CDR3 too. V and J are TRBV5-4 and TRBJ1-4; a weak D match, TRBD1 (5 bases). The CDR3 has 15 residues. CDR1 is SGHNT and CDR2 is YYREEE in the germline V gene (reference sequence). Deletions cut 4 bases from V and 0 bases from J, with 10 bases between. The CDR3 nucleotides read TGTGCCAGCAGCGGCGGGGGAGCAACTAATGAAAAACTGTTTTTT. Translation gives CASSGGGATNEKLFF.

The chain joins TRBV11-2 to TRBJ2-1, with TRBD1 matching over 8 bases. From germline, CDR1 is SGHAT and CDR2 FQNNGV. This CDR3 comprises 13 residues. V lost 6 bases and J lost 8; bases outside the gene matches: 6. The CDR3 protein is CASRKPQGDEQFF. CDR3 DNA: TGTGCCAGCAGAAAACCACAGGGGGATGAGCAGTTCTTC.

The chain combines TRBV7-8 with TRBJ2-3; D is possibly TRBD2 (6 bases). The V end was cut by 5 bases, the J end by 0 bases, with 12 bases between. CDR3 length: 15 residues. Germline CDR1 SGHVS, CDR2 FQNEAQ. CDR3 in DNA: TGTGCCAGCAGCCCAGTGGGGGGTAGCACAGATACGCAGTATTTT. Protein: CASSPVGGSTDTQYF.

The CDR3 bases are TGCGCCAGCAGCGCCCAAGGGGGTGGGACTGAAGCTTTCTTT. Its protein product is CASSAQGGGTEAFF. The chain combines TRBV5-1 with TRBJ1-1; D possibly corresponds to TRBD1 (6 bases). The length of the CDR3 is 14 residues. The V gene lost 4 bases and the J gene lost 5 bases, with 15 bases spanning the gap. CDR1 is SGHRS and CDR2 is YFSETQ in the germline V gene.

J is TRBJ2-7 and V is TRBV6-1, with TRBD1 matching over 7 bases. J was trimmed by 2 bases and V by 7 bases; bases with no gene match: 11. The CDR3 has 15 amino acids. Germline values: CDR1 MNHNS, CDR2 SASEGT. CDR3 coding DNA: TGTGCCAGCACCCCTACCGGGACAGTCACCTACGAGCAGTACTTC. This translates into CASTPTGTVTYEQYF.

The J gene is TRBJ1-1, the V gene TRBV10-1; D is unresolved. V was pared by 4 bases and J by 3 bases, with 6 bases between. The CDR3 length is 12 residues. Germline assignment: CDR1 WNHNN and CDR2 SYGVQD (reference sequence). The CDR3 reads CASSGAYTEAFF. CDR3 in DNA: TGCGCCAGCAGTGGGGCCTACACTGAAGCTTTCTTT.

J is TRBJ2-1 and V is TRBV11-2; 9 bases map to TRBD2. This CDR3 contains 14 residues. V shed 1 base and J 9 bases; nucleotides not matched to a gene: 4. Germline CDR1 and CDR2: SGHAT and FQNNGV. CDR3 loop: CASSLASGKTEQFF. The CDR3 coding sequence is TGTGCCAGCAGCTTAGCTAGCGGGAAAACTGAGCAGTTCTTC.

V and J are TRBV10-1 and TRBJ2-1; 8 bases are shared with TRBD2. Trimming cost V 2 bases and J 2 bases; bases outside gene matches: 5. Germline-derived CDR1 and CDR2 are WNHNN and SYGVQD (reference sequence). This CDR3 is 16 amino acids long. The CDR3 nucleotides are TGCGCCAGCAGTGAGAGGCTAGCGGGTGCCTACAATGAGCAGTTCTTC. This gives the protein CASSERLAGAYNEQFF.

The chain couples TRBV19 to TRBJ2-7; D not certain. From germline, CDR1 is LNHDA and CDR2 SQIVND (reference sequence). V lost 3 bases, J lost 5 bases, and 5 bases lay in between. This CDR3 contains 11 residues. The CDR3 spells CASSIRNEQYF. Written as DNA, the CDR3 is TGTGCCAGTAGTATCCGGAACGAGCAGTACTTC.

The chain joins TRBV27 to TRBJ2-7, with D hard to call. V was trimmed by 6 bases and J by 3 bases, leaving 15 bases between them. Germline-derived CDR1 and CDR2 are MNHEY and SMNVEV (reference sequence). The CDR3 has 14 residues. Written as DNA, the CDR3 is TGTGCCAGCAGCTACGGATTCGGGCACTACGAGCAGTACTTC. It translates to CASSYGFGHYEQYF.

The chain joins TRBV11-2 to TRBJ1-3; D is ambiguous. The germline V gene encodes CDR1 SGHAT and CDR2 FQNNGV. The germline V and J ends were trimmed by 7 bases and 4 bases, with 17 bases remaining between them. CDR3 size: 15 residues. This CDR3 reads CASTIGLLPGNTIYF. The CDR3 coding sequence is TGTGCCAGCACCATCGGACTCCTGCCAGGAAACACCATATATTTT.

The chain links TRBV10-3 to TRBJ1-3, with 9 bases lining up with TRBD1. CDR3 length: 14 residues. The V gene's germline CDR1 is ENHRY and CDR2 SYGVKD. V shed 8 bases and J 2 bases; nucleotides not matched to a gene: 4. Here the CDR3 DNA reads TGTGCCATCGGGGACAGGGATCCTGGAAACACCATATATTTT. It encodes CAIGDRDPGNTIYF.

This clone was seen only once. J is TRBJ2-5 and V is TRBV2; D remains ambiguous. V lost 6 bases and J lost 4, with 6 bases in between. In germline, CDR1 is SNHLY, CDR2 FYNNEI. This CDR3 region has 11 residues. This CDR3 reads CASRSGETQYF. CDR3 coding DNA: TGTGCCAGCAGGTCCGGAGAGACCCAGTACTTC. Drawing the rest from reference TRBV2 and TRBJ2-5, the complete variable domain is EPEVTQTPSHQVTQMGQEVILRCVPISNHLYFYWYRQILGQKVEFLVSFYNNEISEKSEIFDDQFSVERPDGSNFTLKIRSTKLEDSAMYFCASRSGETQYFGPGTRLLVL.

The rearrangement uses TRBV18 and TRBJ1-2; a weak D match, TRBD1 (5 bases). Germline CDR1 reads KGHSH; CDR2 reads LQKENI. This CDR3 spans 14 amino acids. V was pared by 3 bases and J by 3 bases, with 11 bases between. CDR3 DNA: TGTGCCAGCTCACCGCTTGGAGGGGACTATGGCTACACCTTC. It yields the protein CASSPLGGDYGYTF. Looking up the rest from reference TRBV18 and TRBJ1-2 gives the full variable domain: NAGVMQNPRHLVRRRGQEARLRCSPMKGHSHVYWYRQLPEEGLKFMVYLQKENIIDESGMPKERFSAEFPKEGPSILRIQQVVRGDSAAYFCASSPLGGDYGYTFGSGTRLTVV.

The V and J genes are TRBV5-4 and TRBJ2-5; TRBD2 matches at 15 bases. This CDR3 contains 16 residues. With V trimmed by 4 bases and J by 2 bases, 3 bases remained unmatched. CDR1 is SGHNT, CDR2 YYREEE, per germline (reference sequence). The CDR3 coding sequence is TGTGCCAGCAGCGTGGGGACTAGCGGGGGGCAAGAGACCCAGTACTTC. Its protein is CASSVGTSGGQETQYF. The full variable domain, rest sourced from reference TRBV5-4 and TRBJ2-5, is ETGVTQSPTHLIKTRGQQVTLRCSSQSGHNTVSWYQQALGQGPQFIFQYYREEENGRGNFPPRFSGLQFPNYSSELNVNALELDDSALYLCASSVGTSGGQETQYFGPGTRLLVL.

The chain uses TRBV7-9 and TRBJ2-1; no firm D call. The V and J ends lost 0 bases and 5 bases respectively, with 8 bases between them. Germline V gene lookup returns CDR1 SEHNR and CDR2 FQNEAQ (reference sequence). CDR3 length: 14 residues. CDR3 bases: TGTGCCAGCAGCTTAGCGCTCGGAGACAATGAGCAGTTCTTC. This encodes CASSLALGDNEQFF.

The V call is TRBV25-1, the J call TRBJ2-7, with 7 bases identical to TRBD2. Losses at the gene ends were 4 bases for V and 6 bases for J; bases not matched to a gene: 6. The CDR3 contains 13 residues. Germline CDR1 MGHDK, CDR2 SYGVNS. As DNA, the CDR3 is TGTGCCAGCAGTGTTACTAGCGACGGCGAGCAGTACTTC. Translated, it gives CASSVTSDGEQYF.

CDR3 region: CASSPQRQSLNTEAFF. In nucleotides, the CDR3 is TGTGCCAGCTCACCACAACGACAGAGCTTGAACACTGAAGCTTTCTTT. The chain combines TRBV18 with TRBJ1-1, with D possibly matching TRBD1 (5 bases). Trimming took 1 base from V and 0 from J, leaving 12 bases between them. Germline V gene lookup returns CDR1 KGHSH and CDR2 LQKENI. This CDR3 spans 16 amino acids. The complete variable domain, with remaining parts taken from reference TRBV18 and TRBJ1-1, reads NAGVMQNPRHLVRRRGQEARLRCSPMKGHSHVYWYRQLPEEGLKFMVYLQKENIIDESGMPKERFSAEFPKEGPSILRIQQVVRGDSAAYFCASSPQRQSLNTEAFFGQGTRLTVV.

This sequence joins TRBV6-4 and TRBJ2-3; 12 nucleotides align to TRBD2. CDR3 length: 16 residues. In germline, CDR1 is MRHNA, CDR2 SNTAGT. V trimming: 3 bases; J trimming: 4 bases; junction bases outside the gene matches: 5. The CDR3 is CASSEGLAGFADTQYF. For the CDR3, the DNA is TGTGCCAGCAGTGAAGGACTAGCGGGGTTCGCAGATACGCAGTATTTT.

This clone was found a few times. The V and J genes are TRBV15 and TRBJ1-6, with D maybe TRBD1 (6 bases). From germline, CDR1 is LNHNV and CDR2 YYDKDF (reference sequence). CDR3 length equals 16 residues. Trimming removed 0 bases from V and 9 bases from J, with 15 bases in between. DNA of the CDR3: TGTGCCACCAGCAGAGATAGGGAGCAGGGGAGTTCACCCCTCCACTTT. It yields the protein CATSRDREQGSSPLHF.

The chain has TRBV9 and TRBJ1-2; no clear D gene. V dropped 0 bases and J dropped 3 bases, with 6 bases sitting between them. In germline, CDR1 is SGDLS, CDR2 YYNGEE. The CDR3 loop spans 13 amino acids. This CDR3 reads CASSVAPDYGYTF. The DNA for the CDR3 is TGTGCCAGCAGCGTAGCCCCGGACTATGGCTACACCTTC.

Points on this clone: The same CDR3 is also encoded by other DNA sequences in this sample. The V gene is TRBV19, the J gene TRBJ2-7, with a possible D match to TRBD1 (7 bases). In germline, CDR1 is LNHDA, CDR2 SQIVND (reference sequence). Trimming took 3 bases from V and 2 from J, leaving 11 bases between them. This CDR3 spans 14 amino acids. The CDR3 DNA is TGTGCCAGTAGTATCCAGGGGGGCACCTACGAGCAGTACTTC. Its translation is CASSIQGGTYEQYF.

The chain has TRBV7-2 and TRBJ2-2; D remains unclear. The germline V and J ends were trimmed by 5 bases and 6 bases, with 13 bases remaining between them. The V gene's germline CDR1 is SGHTA and CDR2 FQGNSA. The length of the CDR3 is 14 residues. The CDR3 bases are TGTGCCAGCAGCCATAACTCCGTCCCCGGGGAGCTGTTTTTT. Translation: CASSHNSVPGELFF.